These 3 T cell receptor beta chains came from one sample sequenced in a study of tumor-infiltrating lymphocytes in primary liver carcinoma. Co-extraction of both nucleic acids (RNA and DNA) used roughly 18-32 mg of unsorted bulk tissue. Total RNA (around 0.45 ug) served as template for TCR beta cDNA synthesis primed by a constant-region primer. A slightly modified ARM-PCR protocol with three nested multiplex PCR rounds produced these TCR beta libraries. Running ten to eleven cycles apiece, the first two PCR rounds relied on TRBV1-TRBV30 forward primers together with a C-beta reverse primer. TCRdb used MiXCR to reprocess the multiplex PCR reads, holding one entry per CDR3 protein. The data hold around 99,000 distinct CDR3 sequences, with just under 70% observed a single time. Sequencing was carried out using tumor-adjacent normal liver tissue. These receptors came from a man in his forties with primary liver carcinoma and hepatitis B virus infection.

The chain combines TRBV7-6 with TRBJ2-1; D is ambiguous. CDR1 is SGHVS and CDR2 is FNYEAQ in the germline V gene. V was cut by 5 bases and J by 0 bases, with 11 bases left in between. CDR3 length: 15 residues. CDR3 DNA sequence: TGTGCCAGCAGCCCCCTGTCGAGCTCCTACAATGAGCAGTTCTTC. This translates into CASSPLSSSYNEQFF.

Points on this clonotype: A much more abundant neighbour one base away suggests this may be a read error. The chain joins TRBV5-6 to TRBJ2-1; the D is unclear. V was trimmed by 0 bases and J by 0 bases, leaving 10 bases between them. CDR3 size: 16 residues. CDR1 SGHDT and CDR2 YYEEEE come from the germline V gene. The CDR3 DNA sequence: TGTGCCAGCAGCTTGGGAGGCGGAACCTCCTACAATGAGCAGTTCTTC. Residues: CASSLGGGTSYNEQFF.

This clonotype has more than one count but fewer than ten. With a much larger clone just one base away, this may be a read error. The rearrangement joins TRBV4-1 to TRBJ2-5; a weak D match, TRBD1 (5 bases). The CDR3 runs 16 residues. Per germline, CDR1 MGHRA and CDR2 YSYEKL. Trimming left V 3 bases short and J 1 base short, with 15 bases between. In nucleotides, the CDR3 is TGCGCCAGCAGCCAGGGTCCCATGCAGGGCCAAGAGACCCAGTACTTC. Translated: CASSQGPMQGQETQYF.